This record looks at one T cell receptor (beta chain) sequence and its context. What it binds is not known. After isolation, RNA underwent reverse transcription to generate cDNA as the sequencing template. Generated by immunoSEQ multiplex PCR, the TCRdb table keeps only in-frame clones and is missing some. The sample carries some 110,000 clones, 55% to 65% recorded once. Germline CDR1 reads SNHLY; CDR2 reads FYNNEI. This CDR3 region has 13 residues. Trimming left V 4 bases short and J 5 bases short, with 11 bases between. This specimen comes from a study of CD8+ T cells in alopecia areata. Whole-study findings and limits: Affected lesional scalp, above all in alopecia totalis/universalis, was more clonal than normal scalp. Among patients, TCR sharing was less clear than in mice, a difference possibly due in part to HLA diversity in the patient population.

Sorting of PBMCs yielded the CD4+ and CD8+ T cells. The chain uses TRBV2 and TRBJ2-5; D is uncertain. The sequence derives from a human donor in good health. Source material: CD4+ T cells sorted from blood. CDR3 in amino acids: CASSARVRETQYF. CDR3 sequence (DNA): TGTGCCAGCAGTGCCCGGGTTAGGGAGACCCAGTACTTC.